These T cell receptor beta chains were read from a single sample in a study of early T cells in non-severe SARS-CoV-2 infection. A single record per CDR3 protein comes from TCRdb applying MiXCR to the 5' RACE reads. Here the sample spans tens of thousands of distinct CDR3 sequences, about 12% being singletons. Source material: whole blood. These TCRs come from an adult who was a healthcare worker with PCR-confirmed SARS-CoV-2 infection or an uninfected control (not recorded which). Each CDR3 is given with its conserved first and last residue. D genes are given only for firm matches. Where a row states a size, it is once, few, many or the class of an expanded clone; other rows omit it.

D gene,J gene,V gene,clone size,CDR3 protein,CDR3 DNA
-,TRBJ1-4,TRBV5-6,few,CASSLVGWTGAVF,TGTGCCAGCAGCTTGGTGGGTTGGACTGGGGCTGTTTTT
-,TRBJ2-7,TRBV12-3/TRBV12-4,-,CASTPKGRGNEQYF,TGTGCCAGCACCCCTAAGGGCAGGGGAAACGAGCAGTACTTC
TRBD2,TRBJ2-3,TRBV7-6,few,CASSLGPLAGQPFTDTQYF,TGTGCCAGCAGCTTAGGACCACTAGCGGGACAACCTTTCACAGATACGCAGTATTTT
-,TRBJ2-5,TRBV7-9,-,CASSGDTFQETQYF,TGTGCCAGCAGCGGGGACACTTTCCAAGAGACCCAGTACTTC
-,TRBJ2-3,TRBV2,many,CASLSGEADTQYF,TGTGCCAGCCTCAGCGGCGAGGCAGATACGCAGTATTTT
-,TRBJ2-2,TRBV20-1,-,CSARRARATNTGELFF,TGCAGTGCTAGAAGAGCAAGGGCCACGAACACCGGGGAGCTGTTTTTT
TRBD2,TRBJ2-1,TRBV28,-,CASSTAGTSGGFEQFF,TGTGCCAGCAGCACCGCCGGAACTAGCGGGGGCTTTGAGCAGTTCTTC
TRBD1,TRBJ2-2,TRBV27,-,CASSKGTGPSGELFF,TGTGCCAGCTCTAAGGGGACAGGGCCATCCGGGGAGCTGTTTTTT
TRBD2,TRBJ2-7,TRBV7-2,few,CASSLAGGSFYEQYF,TGTGCCAGCAGCTTAGCGGGAGGGTCCTTCTACGAGCAGTACTTC
-,TRBJ2-6,TRBV27,-,CASSSLGFSGANVLTF,TGTGCCAGCAGCAGCCTGGGATTCTCTGGGGCCAACGTCCTGACTTTC
-,TRBJ1-1,TRBV5-6,-,CASSLTAYAGSEAFF,TGTGCCAGCAGCCTTACAGCGTATGCTGGCAGCGAAGCTTTCTTT
-,TRBJ1-1,TRBV7-2,many,CASSLPTAVTEAFF,TGTGCCAGCAGCTTGCCGACGGCCGTCACCGAAGCTTTCTTT
TRBD1,TRBJ1-2,TRBV5-1,few,CASSLAITGGHYGYTF,TGCGCCAGCAGCTTGGCCATCACAGGGGGCCACTATGGCTACACCTTC
TRBD2,TRBJ2-7,TRBV7-2,many,CASSLNRGGYEQYF,TGTGCCAGCAGCCTTAACCGCGGGGGCTACGAGCAGTACTTC
-,TRBJ2-5,TRBV9,-,CASSVLGAVGETQYF,TGTGCCAGCAGCGTTTTGGGCGCAGTTGGGGAGACCCAGTACTTC
-,TRBJ2-1,TRBV2,-,CASRFLGDSYGQFF,TGTGCCAGCAGGTTCTTAGGGGACTCCTATGGGCAGTTCTTC
TRBD1,TRBJ2-5,TRBV5-1,-,CVSSTGGRETQYF,TGCGTCAGCAGTACAGGGGGCCGAGAGACCCAGTACTTC
-,TRBJ2-7,TRBV14,many,CATAPLAAYEQYF,TGTGCCACCGCACCCCTTGCAGCCTACGAGCAGTACTTC
-,TRBJ1-4,TRBV29-1,-,CSAVLGGEKLFF,TGCAGCGCCGTCCTGGGTGGGGAAAAACTGTTTTTT
TRBD1,TRBJ1-1,TRBV19,-,CASKGTAGLKAFF,TGTGCCAGTAAGGGGACAGCCGGGTTGAAAGCTTTCTTT
TRBD2,TRBJ2-5,TRBV6-2/TRBV6-3,-,CASRVLAAQETQYF,TGTGCCAGCAGGGTTCTAGCGGCCCAAGAGACCCAGTACTTC
-,TRBJ1-2,TRBV3-1,few,CASSQLGGFSGYTF,TGTGCCAGCAGCCAACTGGGAGGATTTAGTGGCTACACCTTC
TRBD2,TRBJ2-5,TRBV5-1,-,CASSPSTSGRGETQYF,TGCGCCAGCAGCCCTTCGACTAGCGGGAGAGGAGAGACCCAGTACTTC
-,TRBJ2-2,TRBV4-1,-,CASSQARDTGELFF,TGCGCCAGCAGCCAAGCCAGGGACACCGGGGAGCTGTTTTTT
-,TRBJ1-2,TRBV5-6,-,CASSLAGQTSRYPNYGYTF,TGTGCCAGCAGCTTGGCTGGACAGACATCGAGATATCCTAACTATGGCTACACCTTC
TRBD1,TRBJ2-1,TRBV20-1,-,CSASQGAQAPNNEQFF,TGCAGTGCTAGTCAGGGGGCCCAAGCCCCCAACAATGAGCAGTTCTTC
-,TRBJ2-1,TRBV21-1,few,CASSKALSGRATVYNEQFF,TGTGCCAGCAGCAAAGCACTTAGCGGGAGGGCCACCGTTTACAATGAGCAGTTCTTC